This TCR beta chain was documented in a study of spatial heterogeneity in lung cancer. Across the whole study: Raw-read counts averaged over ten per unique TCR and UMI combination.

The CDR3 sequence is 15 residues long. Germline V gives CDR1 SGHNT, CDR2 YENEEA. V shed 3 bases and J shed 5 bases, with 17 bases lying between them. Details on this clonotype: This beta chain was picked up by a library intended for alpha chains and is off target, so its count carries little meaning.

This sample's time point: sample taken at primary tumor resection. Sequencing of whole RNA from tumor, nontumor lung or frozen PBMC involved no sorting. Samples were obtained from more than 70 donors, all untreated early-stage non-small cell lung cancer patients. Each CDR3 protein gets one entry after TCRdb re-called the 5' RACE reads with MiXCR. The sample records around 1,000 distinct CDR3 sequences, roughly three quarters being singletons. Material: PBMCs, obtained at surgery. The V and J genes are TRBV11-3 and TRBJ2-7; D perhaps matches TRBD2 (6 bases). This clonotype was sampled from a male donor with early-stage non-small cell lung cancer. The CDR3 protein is CASSLTAGRGHEQYF. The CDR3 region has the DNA TGTGCCAGCAGCTTGACGGCGGGACGGGGCCACGAGCAGTACTTC.